This T cell receptor beta chain was retrieved from a study of cytomegalovirus exposure and HLA in healthy donors. About the study: In a later analysis, the 100 to 150 validation repertoires were reported to have used the same platform as the roughly 730 first-cohort repertoires.

Clones were read by immunoSEQ multiplex PCR, and TCRdb kept only the in-frame ones, dropping some. The sample has over 85,000 clones, approximately 89% seen once. Study-wide results and caveats: Specificity of three CMV-associated chains for CMV antigens was verified in vitro. Reports credit the classifier with highly specific, highly sensitive diagnosis of cytomegalovirus status. A list of approximately 150 TCR beta chains associated with cytomegalovirus was given.

This CDR3 is built from 15 residues. CDR1 and CDR2 (germline): SGHTA, FQGNSA. V gave up 0 bases and J gave up 2 bases, with 11 bases separating them. This clone was seen a handful of times. No antigen is known for it. The TCR originated in a woman aged 18 to 35 in good health and CMV-seronegative. The source material was PBMCs. J is TRBJ2-7 and V is TRBV7-2; D is possibly TRBD2 (5 bases). The CDR3 loop reads CASSLAPGTTYEQYF. The CDR3 DNA reads TGTGCCAGCAGCTTAGCCCCGGGAACGACCTACGAGCAGTACTTC.